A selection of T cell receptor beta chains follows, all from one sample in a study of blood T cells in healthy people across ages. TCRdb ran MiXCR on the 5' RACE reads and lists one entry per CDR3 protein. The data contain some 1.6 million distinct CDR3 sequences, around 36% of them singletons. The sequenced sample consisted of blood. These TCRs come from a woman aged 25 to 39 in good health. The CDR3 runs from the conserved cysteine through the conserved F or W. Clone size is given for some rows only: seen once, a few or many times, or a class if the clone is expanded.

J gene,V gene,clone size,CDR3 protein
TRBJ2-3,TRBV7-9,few,CASSSTFTDTQYF
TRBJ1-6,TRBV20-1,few,CSARGVSSYNSPLHF
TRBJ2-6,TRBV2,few,CASNGQAVFSGANVLTF
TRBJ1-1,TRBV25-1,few,CASSGSHREMNTEAFF
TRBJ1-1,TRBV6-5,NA,CASSRTGEAFF
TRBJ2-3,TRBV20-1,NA,CSARDPRGPTDTQYF
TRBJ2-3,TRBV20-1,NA,CSVRGRKDTQYF
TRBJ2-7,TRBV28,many,CASSHDSYEQYF
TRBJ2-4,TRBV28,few,CASSTATWRDSTVTGIQYF
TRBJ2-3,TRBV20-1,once,CSASAPGTVPDTQYF
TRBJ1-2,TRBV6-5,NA,CASSYGLSYGYTF
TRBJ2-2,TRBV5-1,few,CASSSSVGSTGELFF
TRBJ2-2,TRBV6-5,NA,CASSRSGGRAGELFF
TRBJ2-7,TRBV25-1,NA,CASSEYTDGGYTEQYF
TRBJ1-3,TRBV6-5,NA,CASRAPGQGSGNTIYF
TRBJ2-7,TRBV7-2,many,CASSNPLALSYEQYF
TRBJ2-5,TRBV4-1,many,CASSQRQGRETQYF
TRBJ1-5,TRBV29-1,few,CSVGEGIQPQHF
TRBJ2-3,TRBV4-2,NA,CASSQHTGSSTDTQYF
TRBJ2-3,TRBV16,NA,CASSQSSGQDTQYF
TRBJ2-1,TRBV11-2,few,CASSILSSYNEQFF
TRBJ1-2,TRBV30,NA,CAWRDGDYGYTF
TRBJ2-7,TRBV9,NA,CASSPGTSGLTSYEQYF
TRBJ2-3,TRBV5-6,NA,CASSWRQGADTQYF
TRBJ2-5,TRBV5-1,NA,CASRGDSRETQYF
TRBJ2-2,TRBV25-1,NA,CASTTGQVNTGELFF
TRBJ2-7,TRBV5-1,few,CASSLGLAGDRSYEQYF
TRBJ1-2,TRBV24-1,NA,CATSDGTAYGYTF
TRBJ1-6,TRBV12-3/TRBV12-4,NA,CASSLDAAALSPLHF